This T cell receptor beta chain originates from a study of shared clonotypes between healthy human individuals. Broader study findings: Rarefaction analysis demonstrated incomplete sorted-subset sequencing notwithstanding large depth. Unshared clonotypes carried lower generation probabilities than those common to all four donors. The sampled material consisted only of blood, and tissue repertoires are likely to differ.

Generated by immunoSEQ multiplex PCR, the TCRdb table keeps only in-frame clones and is missing some. The sample holds just over 2,000,000 clones, over 85% seen once. Donors comprised only Caucasian adults living in Nashville, Tennessee. Germline V CDR1 and CDR2: SGHRS, YFSETQ. The CDR3 runs 12 residues. Losses at the gene ends were 3 bases for V and 8 bases for J; bases not matched to a gene: 3. In the case of this clone: The antigen is not known.

This TCR came from a man younger than 35 in good health. Sequenced input: naive CD4+ T cells sorted from blood. This sample's subset: CD45RA+ positively selected. This rearrangement joins TRBV5-1 to TRBJ1-1; 8 positions agree with TRBD1. CDR3 sequence: CASSSTGGEAFF. CDR3 coding DNA: TGCGCCAGCAGCTCTACAGGGGGAGAAGCTTTCTTT.